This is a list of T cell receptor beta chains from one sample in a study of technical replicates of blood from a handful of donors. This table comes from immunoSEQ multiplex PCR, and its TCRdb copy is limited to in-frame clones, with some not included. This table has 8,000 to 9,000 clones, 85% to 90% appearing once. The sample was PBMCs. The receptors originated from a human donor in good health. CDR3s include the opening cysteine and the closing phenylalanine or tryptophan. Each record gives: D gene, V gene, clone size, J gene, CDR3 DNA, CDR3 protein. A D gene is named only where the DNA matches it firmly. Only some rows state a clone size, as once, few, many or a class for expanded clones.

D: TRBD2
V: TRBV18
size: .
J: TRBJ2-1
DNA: TGTGCCAGCTCACCGCTAGCGGGAGTGGGTGAATCCTACAATGAGCAGTTCTTC
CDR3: CASSPLAGVGESYNEQFF

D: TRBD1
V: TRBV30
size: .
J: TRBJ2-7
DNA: TGTGCCTGGTCCACGAAGGCGGGACAGGCCTACGAGCAGTACTTC
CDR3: CAWSTKAGQAYEQYF

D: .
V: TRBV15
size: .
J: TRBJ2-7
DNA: TGTGCCACCAGCAGGGCGGCGGCCTCTACCTACGAGCAGTACTTC
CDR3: CATSRAAASTYEQYF

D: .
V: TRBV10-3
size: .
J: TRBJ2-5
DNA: TGTGCCATCAGTGAGTCCCCAGGTCAAGAGACCCAGTACTTC
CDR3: CAISESPGQETQYF

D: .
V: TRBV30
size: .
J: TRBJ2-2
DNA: TGTGCCTGGAGCCCGGGTAGTAACACCGGGGAGCTGTTTTTT
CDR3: CAWSPGSNTGELFF

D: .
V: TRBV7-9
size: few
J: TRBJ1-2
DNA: TGTGCCAGCAGCCCCGGGGTGGGCTATGGCTACACCTTC
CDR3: CASSPGVGYGYTF

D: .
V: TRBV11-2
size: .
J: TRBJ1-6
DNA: TGTGCCAGCAGAGTGAGGCAGGGGATCAATTCACCCCTCCACTTT
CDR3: CASRVRQGINSPLHF

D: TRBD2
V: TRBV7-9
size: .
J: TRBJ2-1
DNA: TGTGCCAGCAGCCAGCGACTAGCGGGTGACCAACCGGAGCAGTTCTTC
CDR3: CASSQRLAGDQPEQFF

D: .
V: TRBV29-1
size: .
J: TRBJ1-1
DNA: TGCAGCGTACGGACATACGGAAACACTGAAGCTTTCTTT
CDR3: CSVRTYGNTEAFF

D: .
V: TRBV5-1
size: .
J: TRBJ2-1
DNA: TGCGCCAGCAGCTTGCGGCAGGCGGGACCGCTAGACTACAATGAGCAGTTCTTC
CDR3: CASSLRQAGPLDYNEQFF

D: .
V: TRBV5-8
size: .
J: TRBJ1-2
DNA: TGTGCCAGCAGCTTGGGGCAGGGAGGAGGCTACACCTTC
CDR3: CASSLGQGGGYTF

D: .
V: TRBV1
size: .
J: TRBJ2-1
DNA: TGCACCAGCAGCCAAGGACTACTAGCGGGAGCTTGGGAGCAGTTCTTC
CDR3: CTSSQGLLAGAWEQFF

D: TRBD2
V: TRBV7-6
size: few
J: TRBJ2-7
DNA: TGTGCCAGCAGGGGGGAGGGGACCCTAGCCTACGAGCAGTACTTC
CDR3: CASRGEGTLAYEQYF

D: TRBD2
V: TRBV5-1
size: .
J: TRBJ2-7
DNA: TGCGCCAGCAGCTCGACTAGCGGAGTTACGGGGCAGTACTTC
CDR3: CASSSTSGVTGQYF

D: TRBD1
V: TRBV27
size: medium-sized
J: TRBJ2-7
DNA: TGTGCCAGCAGTCCGACAGGGGCTGGCGAGCAGTACTTC
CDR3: CASSPTGAGEQYF

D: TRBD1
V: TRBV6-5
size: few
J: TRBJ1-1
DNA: TGTGCCAGCAGTTACAAGGGACAGGGGATTAGTGAAGCTTTCTTT
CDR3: CASSYKGQGISEAFF

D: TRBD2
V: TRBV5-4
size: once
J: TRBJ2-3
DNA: TGTGCCAGCAGCCTTGGCGGGAGGGCCGAGGATACGCAGTATTTT
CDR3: CASSLGGRAEDTQYF

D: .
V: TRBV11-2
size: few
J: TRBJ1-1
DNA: TGTGCCAGCAGCTCCCGCGGACACAACACTGAAGCTTTCTTT
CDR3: CASSSRGHNTEAFF